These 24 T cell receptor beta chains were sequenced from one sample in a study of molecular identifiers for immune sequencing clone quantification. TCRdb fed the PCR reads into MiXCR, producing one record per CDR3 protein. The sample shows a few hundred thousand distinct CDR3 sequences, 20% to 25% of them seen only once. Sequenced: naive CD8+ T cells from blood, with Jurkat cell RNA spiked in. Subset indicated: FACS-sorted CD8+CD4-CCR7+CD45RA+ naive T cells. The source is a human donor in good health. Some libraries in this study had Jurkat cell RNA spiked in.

CDR3: CASRPTVGSEAFF. The CDR3 region has the DNA TGTGCCAGCAGACCGACGGTCGGGTCTGAAGCTTTCTTT. The chain links TRBV5-6 to TRBJ1-1; unclear D gene. Germline V gene sequence: CDR1 SGHDT, CDR2 YYEEEE. V lost 5 bases to trimming and J lost 6 bases, with 14 bases between them. This CDR3 has 13 residues.

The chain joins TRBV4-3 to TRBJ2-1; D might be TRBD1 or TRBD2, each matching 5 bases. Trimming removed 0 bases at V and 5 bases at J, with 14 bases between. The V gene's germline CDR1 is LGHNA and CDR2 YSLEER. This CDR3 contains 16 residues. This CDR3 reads CASSQESEGTDNEQFF. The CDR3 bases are TGCGCCAGCAGCCAAGAATCTGAGGGGACCGACAATGAGCAGTTCTTC.

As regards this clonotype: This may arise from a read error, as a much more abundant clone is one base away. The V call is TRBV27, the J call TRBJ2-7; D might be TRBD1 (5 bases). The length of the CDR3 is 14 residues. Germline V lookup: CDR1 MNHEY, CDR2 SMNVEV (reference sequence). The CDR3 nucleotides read TGTGCCGGCAGTGAATCAGGGCACTCCTACGAGCAGTACTTC. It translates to CAGSESGHSYEQYF.

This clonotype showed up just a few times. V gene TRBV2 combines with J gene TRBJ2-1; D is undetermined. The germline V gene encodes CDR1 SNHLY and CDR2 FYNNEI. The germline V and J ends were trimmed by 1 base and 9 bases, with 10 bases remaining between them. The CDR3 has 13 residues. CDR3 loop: CASSEGVASEQFF. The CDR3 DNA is TGTGCCAGCAGTGAAGGGGTAGCCTCTGAGCAGTTCTTC.

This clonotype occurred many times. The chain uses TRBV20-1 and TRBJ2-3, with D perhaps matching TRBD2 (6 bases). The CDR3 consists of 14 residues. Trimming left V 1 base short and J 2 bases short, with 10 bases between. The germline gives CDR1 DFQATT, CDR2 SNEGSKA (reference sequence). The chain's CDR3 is CSARAGTYTDTQYF. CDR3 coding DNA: TGCAGTGCTAGAGCCGGGACTTACACAGATACGCAGTATTTT.

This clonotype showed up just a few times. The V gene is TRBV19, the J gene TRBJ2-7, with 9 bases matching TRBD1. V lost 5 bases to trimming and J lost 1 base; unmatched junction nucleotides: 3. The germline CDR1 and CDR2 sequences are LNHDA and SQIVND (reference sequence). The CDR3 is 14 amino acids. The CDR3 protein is CASSETGGSYEQYF. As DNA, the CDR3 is TGTGCCAGTAGTGAGACAGGGGGGTCCTACGAGCAGTACTTC.

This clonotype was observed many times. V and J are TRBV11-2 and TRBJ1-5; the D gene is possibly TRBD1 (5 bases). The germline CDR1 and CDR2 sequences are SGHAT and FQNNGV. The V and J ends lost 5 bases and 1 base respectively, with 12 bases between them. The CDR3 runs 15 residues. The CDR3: CASSLGHESNQPQHF. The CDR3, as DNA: TGTGCCAGCAGCCTAGGACACGAAAGCAATCAGCCCCAGCATTTT.

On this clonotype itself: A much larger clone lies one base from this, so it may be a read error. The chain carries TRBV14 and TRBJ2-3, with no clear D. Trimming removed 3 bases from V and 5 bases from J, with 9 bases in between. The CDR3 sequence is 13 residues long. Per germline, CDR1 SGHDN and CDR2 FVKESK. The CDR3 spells CASSQIFVDTQYF. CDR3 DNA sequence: TGTGCCAGCAGCCAGATCTTCGTAGATACGCAGTATTTT.

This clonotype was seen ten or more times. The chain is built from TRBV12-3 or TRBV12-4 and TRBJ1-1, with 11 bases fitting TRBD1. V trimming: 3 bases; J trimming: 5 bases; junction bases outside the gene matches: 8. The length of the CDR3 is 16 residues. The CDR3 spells CASSFPRTGGGTEAFF. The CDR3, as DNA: TGTGCCAGCAGTTTCCCTCGGACAGGGGGCGGAACTGAAGCTTTCTTT.

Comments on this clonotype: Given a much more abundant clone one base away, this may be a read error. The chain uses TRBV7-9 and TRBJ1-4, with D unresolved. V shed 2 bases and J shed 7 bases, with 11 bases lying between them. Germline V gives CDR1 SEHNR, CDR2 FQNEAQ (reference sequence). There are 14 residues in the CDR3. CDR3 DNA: TGTGCCAGCAGCTTATCCCGAGGGTGTGAAAAACTGTTTTTT. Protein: CASSLSRGCEKLFF.

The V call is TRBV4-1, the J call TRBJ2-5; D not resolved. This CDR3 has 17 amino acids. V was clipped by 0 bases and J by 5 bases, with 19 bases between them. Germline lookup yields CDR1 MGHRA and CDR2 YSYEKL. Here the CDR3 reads CASSQEEWTADGETQYF. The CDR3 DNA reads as TGCGCCAGCAGCCAAGAAGAGTGGACGGCAGACGGGGAGACCCAGTACTTC.

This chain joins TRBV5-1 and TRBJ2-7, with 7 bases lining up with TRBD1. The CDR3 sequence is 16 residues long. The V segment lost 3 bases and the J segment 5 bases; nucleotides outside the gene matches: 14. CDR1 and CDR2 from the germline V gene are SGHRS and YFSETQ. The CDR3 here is CASSYLPGTVPDEQYF. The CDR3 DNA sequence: TGCGCCAGCAGCTACCTCCCTGGGACAGTTCCTGACGAGCAGTACTTC.

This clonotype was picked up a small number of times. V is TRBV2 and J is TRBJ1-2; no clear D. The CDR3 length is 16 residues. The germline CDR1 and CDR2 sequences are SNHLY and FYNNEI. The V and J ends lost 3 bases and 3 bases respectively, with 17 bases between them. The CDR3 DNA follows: TGTGCCAGCAGTGATTTTCCCCCGTCGGCGGACTATGGCTACACCTTC. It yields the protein CASSDFPPSADYGYTF.

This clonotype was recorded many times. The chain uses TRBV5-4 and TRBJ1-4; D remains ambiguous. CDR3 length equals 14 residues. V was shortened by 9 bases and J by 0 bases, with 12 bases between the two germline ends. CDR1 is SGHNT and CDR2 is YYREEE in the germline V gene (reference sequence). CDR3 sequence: CATRSGTTNEKLFF. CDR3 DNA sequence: TGTGCCACCCGCTCAGGCACAACTAATGAAAAACTGTTTTTT.

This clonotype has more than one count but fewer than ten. CDR3 sequence reads: CATSEGQGGELFF. CDR3 coding DNA: TGTGCCACCAGTGAGGGACAGGGCGGGGAGCTGTTTTTT. The chain is built from TRBV24-1 and TRBJ2-2; the match to TRBD1 covers 9 bases. The CDR3 covers 13 residues. J gave up 7 bases and V 4 bases, and 0 bases lay outside the gene matches. The germline CDR1 and CDR2 sequences are KGHDR and SFDVKD.

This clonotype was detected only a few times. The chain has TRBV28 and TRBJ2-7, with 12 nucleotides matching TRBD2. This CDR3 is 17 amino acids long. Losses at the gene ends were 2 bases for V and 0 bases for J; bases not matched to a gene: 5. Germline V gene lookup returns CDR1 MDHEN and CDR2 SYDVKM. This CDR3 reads CASSLRTSGTLSYEQYF. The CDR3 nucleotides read TGTGCCAGCAGTTTAAGGACTAGCGGGACTCTCTCCTACGAGCAGTACTTC.

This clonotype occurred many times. The CDR3 DNA is TGCGCCAGCAGCCAAGGCCTAGGCGGCAGGGGAGGCTACACCTTC. Translated, it gives CASSQGLGGRGGYTF. This chain uses TRBV4-3 with TRBJ1-2; possibly TRBD1 for D (6 bases). The CDR3 has 15 residues. Germline loops: CDR1 LGHNA, CDR2 YSLEER. Trimming took off 1 base at V and 8 bases at J, with 17 bases between the two ends.

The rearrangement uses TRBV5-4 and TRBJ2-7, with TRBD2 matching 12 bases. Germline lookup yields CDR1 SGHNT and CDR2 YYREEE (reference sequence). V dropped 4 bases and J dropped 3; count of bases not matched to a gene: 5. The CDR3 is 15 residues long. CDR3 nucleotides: TGTGCCAGCAGCATCGGGACTAGCGGGCGCTACGAGCAGTACTTC. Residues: CASSIGTSGRYEQYF.

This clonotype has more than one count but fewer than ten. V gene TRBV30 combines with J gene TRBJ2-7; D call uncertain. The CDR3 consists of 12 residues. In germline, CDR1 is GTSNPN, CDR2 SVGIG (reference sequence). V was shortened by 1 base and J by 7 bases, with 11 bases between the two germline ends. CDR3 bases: TGTGCCTGGAGTGGGTCTTCCAAGGAGCAGTACTTC. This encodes CAWSGSSKEQYF.

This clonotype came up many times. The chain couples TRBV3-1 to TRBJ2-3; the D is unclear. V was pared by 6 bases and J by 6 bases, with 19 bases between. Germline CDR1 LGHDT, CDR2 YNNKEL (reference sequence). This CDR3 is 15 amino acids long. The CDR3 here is CASRPARNGTDTQYF. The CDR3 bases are TGTGCCAGCAGACCGGCCCGAAATGGTACGGATACGCAGTATTTT.

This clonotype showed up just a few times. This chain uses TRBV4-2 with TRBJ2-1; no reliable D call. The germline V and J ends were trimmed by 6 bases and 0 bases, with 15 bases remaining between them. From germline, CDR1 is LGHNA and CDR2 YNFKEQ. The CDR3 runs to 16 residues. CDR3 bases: TGTGCCAGCAGTCGTCAGGCCCAGAACTCCTACAATGAGCAGTTCTTC. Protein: CASSRQAQNSYNEQFF.

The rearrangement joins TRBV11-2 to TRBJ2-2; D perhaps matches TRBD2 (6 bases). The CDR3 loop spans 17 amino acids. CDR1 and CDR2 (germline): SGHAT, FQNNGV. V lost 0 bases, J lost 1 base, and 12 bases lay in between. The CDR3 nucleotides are TGTGCCAGCAGCTTAGAGTACACTAGCTTGAACACCGGGGAGCTGTTTTTT. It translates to CASSLEYTSLNTGELFF.

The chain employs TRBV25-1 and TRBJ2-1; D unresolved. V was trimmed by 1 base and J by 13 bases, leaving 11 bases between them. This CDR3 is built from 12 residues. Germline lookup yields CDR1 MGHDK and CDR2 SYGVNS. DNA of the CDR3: TGTGCCAGCAGTGAATCCGAAGTCCCCCAGTTCTTC. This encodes CASSESEVPQFF.

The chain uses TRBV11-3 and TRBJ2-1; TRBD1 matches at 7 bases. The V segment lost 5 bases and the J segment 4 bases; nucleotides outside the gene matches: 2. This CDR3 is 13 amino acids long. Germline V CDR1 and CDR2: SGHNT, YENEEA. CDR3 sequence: CASSGTAYNEQFF. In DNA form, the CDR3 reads TGTGCCAGCAGCGGGACAGCTTACAATGAGCAGTTCTTC.